This T cell receptor beta chain was profiled in a study of T cell responses to AZD1222 COVID-19 vaccine. About the study: Analyses pooled second doses at about 4 or about 12 weeks.

Study-wide results and caveats: The span of vaccine-associated CD4 TCRs extended across spike, with dominance at 160-218 and 743-854. In a largely white British group with more females than males, clonal diversity was possibly underestimated.

The assay was immunoSEQ multiplex PCR, and TCRdb's table has in-frame clones only and misses some. The sample records 150,000 to 200,000 clones, roughly 86% being singletons. As regards this clone: What it binds is not known.

Germline CDR1 and CDR2: SGHAT and FQNNGV. The CDR3 extends over 15 amino acids. The ends lost 1 base at V and 4 bases at J; junction bases unmatched: 4. The specimen was peripheral blood, collected on day 0 of AZD1222 vaccination. The TCR sequence derives from an adult in good health. The V and J genes are TRBV11-2 and TRBJ1-5; the match to TRBD1 covers 7 bases. CDR3 residues: CASSLGGQSNQPQHF. CDR3 bases: TGTGCCAGCAGCTTAGGGGGACAGAGTAATCAGCCCCAGCATTTT. Drawing the rest from reference TRBV11-2 and TRBJ1-5, the complete variable domain is EAGVAQSPRYKIIEKRQSVAFWCNPISGHATLYWYQQILGQGPKLLIQFQNNGVVDDSQLPKDRFSAERLKGVDSTLKIQPAKLEDSAVYLCASSLGGQSNQPQHFGDGTRLSIL.